This is a list of T cell receptor beta chains from one sample in a study of Ad26.COV2.S vaccination and SARS-CoV-2 variants. Assay: immunoSEQ multiplex PCR; the TCRdb copy retains only in-frame clones and omits some. Of about 470,000 clones in the sample, roughly 88% were seen once. Material: peripheral blood, obtained in a trial of Ad26.COV2.S vaccine versus placebo. Receptors were obtained from a person between 18 and 65 years old who received the Ad26.COV2.S COVID-19 vaccine or a placebo. CDR3s include the opening cysteine and the closing phenylalanine or tryptophan. Fields, in order: V gene, J gene, clone size, D gene, CDR3 protein, CDR3 DNA. D genes are given only for firm matches. Rows give clone size only sometimes, using once, few, many, or a class for an expanded clone.

V gene: TRBV28; J gene: TRBJ1-1; clone size: -; D gene: -; CDR3 protein: CASRWTMDTEAFF; CDR3 DNA: TGTGCCAGCCGTTGGACGATGGACACTGAAGCTTTCTTT
V gene: TRBV29-1; J gene: TRBJ2-7; clone size: -; D gene: TRBD1; CDR3 protein: CSAGQGAYEQYF; CDR3 DNA: TGCAGCGCAGGACAGGGGGCTTACGAGCAGTACTTC
V gene: TRBV19; J gene: TRBJ2-6; clone size: -; D gene: -; CDR3 protein: CASTTDEGHGANVLTF; CDR3 DNA: TGTGCCAGTACTACCGACGAGGGGCATGGGGCCAACGTCCTGACTTTC
V gene: TRBV20-1; J gene: TRBJ1-1; clone size: -; D gene: -; CDR3 protein: CSAREGSEAFF; CDR3 DNA: TGCAGTGCTAGAGAGGGCAGTGAAGCTTTCTTT
V gene: TRBV5-6; J gene: TRBJ1-5; clone size: -; D gene: -; CDR3 protein: CASSLAGAVGTQHF; CDR3 DNA: TGTGCCAGCAGCTTGGCAGGGGCGGTGGGGACCCAGCATTTT
V gene: TRBV7-2; J gene: TRBJ1-6; clone size: -; D gene: -; CDR3 protein: CASSLVGAGWNSPLHF; CDR3 DNA: TGTGCCAGCAGCTTAGTAGGGGCAGGGTGGAATTCACCCCTCCACTTT
V gene: TRBV25-1; J gene: TRBJ2-1; clone size: -; D gene: -; CDR3 protein: CASTSYNEQFF; CDR3 DNA: TGTGCCAGCACCTCCTACAATGAGCAGTTCTTC
V gene: TRBV7-2; J gene: TRBJ2-1; clone size: -; D gene: -; CDR3 protein: CASSIVRANEQFF; CDR3 DNA: TGTGCCAGCAGCATCGTCAGGGCCAATGAGCAGTTCTTC
V gene: TRBV19; J gene: TRBJ1-1; clone size: once; D gene: -; CDR3 protein: CASSILPPLSRGGTEAFF; CDR3 DNA: TGTGCCAGTAGTATCCTTCCCCCGCTGAGTCGGGGCGGCACTGAAGCTTTCTTT
V gene: TRBV4-3; J gene: TRBJ2-3; clone size: -; D gene: TRBD2; CDR3 protein: CASSQEGLAGVGDTQYF; CDR3 DNA: TGCGCCAGCAGCCAGGAAGGACTAGCGGGAGTAGGAGATACGCAGTATTTT
V gene: TRBV7-9; J gene: TRBJ2-1; clone size: -; D gene: TRBD1; CDR3 protein: CASSTGQGAIEQFF; CDR3 DNA: TGTGCCAGCAGCACGGGACAGGGGGCGATTGAGCAGTTCTTC
V gene: TRBV2; J gene: TRBJ2-1; clone size: once; D gene: TRBD2; CDR3 protein: CASSDPSKRGNEQFF; CDR3 DNA: TGTGCCAGCAGTGACCCCTCCAAGCGGGGAAATGAGCAGTTCTTC
V gene: TRBV13; J gene: TRBJ2-7; clone size: -; D gene: -; CDR3 protein: CASSLAGALREQYF; CDR3 DNA: TGTGCCAGCAGCTTAGCGGGAGCGTTACGCGAGCAGTACTTC
V gene: TRBV6-2/TRBV6-3; J gene: TRBJ1-5; clone size: few; D gene: -; CDR3 protein: CASSYRRGSGNQPQHF; CDR3 DNA: TGTGCCAGCAGTTACAGGCGAGGGTCCGGCAATCAGCCCCAGCATTTT